This TCR beta chain was documented in a study of regulatory T cells in long-lasting Graves disease. Construction of TCR beta libraries relied on iRepertoire HTBI primers and on Arm-PCR targeting CDR3 regions. TCRdb independently ran MiXCR on the multiplex PCR reads; one entry per CDR3 protein. In the table there are fewer than 450,000 distinct CDR3 sequences, about 20% of which are singletons. Regarding time point: persistent/refractory GD, antithyroid drugs over 5 years with positive TRAb. Making the TCR library involved RNA that had been extracted from PBMCs. The sequencing used peripheral blood mononuclear cells (PBMCs), collected when the disease was refractory, from a patient treated with antithyroid drugs. The sequence was obtained from a female donor with Graves disease.

The CDR3 region is CASSLTGQGGELFF. DNA of the CDR3: TGCGCCAGCAGCTTGACAGGGCAGGGCGGGGAGCTGTTTTTT. V is TRBV5-1 and J is TRBJ2-2, with D maybe TRBD1 (6 bases). Germline lookup yields CDR1 SGHRS and CDR2 YFSETQ. The CDR3 covers 14 residues. Trimming took off 1 base at V and 7 bases at J, with 11 bases between the two ends.